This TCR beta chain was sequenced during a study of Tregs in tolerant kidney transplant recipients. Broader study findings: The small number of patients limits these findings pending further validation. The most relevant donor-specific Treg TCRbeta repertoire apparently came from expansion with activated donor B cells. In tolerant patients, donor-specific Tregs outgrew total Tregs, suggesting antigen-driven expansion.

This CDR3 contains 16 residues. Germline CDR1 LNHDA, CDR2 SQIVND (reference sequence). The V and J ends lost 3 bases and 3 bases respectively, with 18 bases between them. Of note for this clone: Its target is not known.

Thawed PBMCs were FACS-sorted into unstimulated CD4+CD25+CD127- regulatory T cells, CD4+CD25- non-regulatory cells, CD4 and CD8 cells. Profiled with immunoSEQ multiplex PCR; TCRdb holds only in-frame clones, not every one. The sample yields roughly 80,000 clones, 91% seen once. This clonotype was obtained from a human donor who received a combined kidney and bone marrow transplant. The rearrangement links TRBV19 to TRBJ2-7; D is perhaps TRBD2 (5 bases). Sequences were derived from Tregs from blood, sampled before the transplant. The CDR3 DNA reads TGTGCCAGTAGTATCCCCGGACTGCTCAGTCTCTACGAGCAGTACTTC. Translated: CASSIPGLLSLYEQYF.